This TCR beta chain was documented in a study of T cells in Graves' hyperthyroidism and ophthalmopathy. Study information: Before treatment of any kind, peripheral blood was taken at initial diagnosis. General observations from the study: Ophthalmopathy cases were set apart from stable hyperthyroidism by a 13 V-J model.

V gave up 3 bases and J gave up 6 bases, with 9 bases separating them. The CDR3 covers 12 residues. What was amplified from RNA transcripts were TCR beta CDR3 regions. RT-PCR in the first round (using the HTBI primer set) targeted the TCR CDR3. TCRdb ran MiXCR on the multiplex PCR reads and lists one entry per CDR3 protein. The sample has roughly 520,000 distinct CDR3 sequences, roughly a quarter seen once. This clonotype came up a few times. The target antigen is unknown. Researchers barred patients who had uncontrolled infection, other autoimmune disease, pregnancy or lactation. Sequenced: blood. This sequence joins TRBV12-3 or TRBV12-4 and TRBJ2-7; D uncertain. The clonotype was recovered from a woman aged 30 to 39 with Graves' ophthalmopathy. CDR3 sequence reads: CASSFRMREQYF. The DNA of the CDR3 is TGTGCCAGCAGTTTTAGGATGCGCGAGCAGTACTTC.